This TCR beta chain was captured in a study of blood T cell repertoires in COVID-19. Study details: Spain, Italy and the United States supplied samples that represented acute and convalescent COVID-19. Sources were T cells, B-cell-depleted T cells, or PBMCs; the material itself was cDNA or gDNA.

Source study methods: By means of reference gene primer amplification, nucleated cell counts were estimated. Only in-frame clones appear in the TCRdb table, and some are missing; sequencing was by immunoSEQ multiplex PCR. The DNA was the basis for D and trimming; V, J and clone size are from that table. The sample consists of 150,000 to 200,000 clones, 86% of them appearing once. Enrolment of Seattle patients took place during active infection, and they were followed longitudinally. The source material was peripheral blood. This receptor was obtained from a woman aged 60-70 years with COVID-19, enrolled during active disease.

The CDR3 loop reads CASSFSRGQETQYF. CDR3 nucleotide sequence: TGTGCCAGCAGTTTCTCCCGGGGACAAGAGACCCAGTACTTC. This chain joins TRBV6-2 or TRBV6-3 and TRBJ2-5; D might be TRBD2 (5 bases). The CDR3 spans 14 residues. Deletions cut 4 bases from V and 2 bases from J, with 11 bases between. Germline loops: CDR1 MNHEY, CDR2 SVGEGT.